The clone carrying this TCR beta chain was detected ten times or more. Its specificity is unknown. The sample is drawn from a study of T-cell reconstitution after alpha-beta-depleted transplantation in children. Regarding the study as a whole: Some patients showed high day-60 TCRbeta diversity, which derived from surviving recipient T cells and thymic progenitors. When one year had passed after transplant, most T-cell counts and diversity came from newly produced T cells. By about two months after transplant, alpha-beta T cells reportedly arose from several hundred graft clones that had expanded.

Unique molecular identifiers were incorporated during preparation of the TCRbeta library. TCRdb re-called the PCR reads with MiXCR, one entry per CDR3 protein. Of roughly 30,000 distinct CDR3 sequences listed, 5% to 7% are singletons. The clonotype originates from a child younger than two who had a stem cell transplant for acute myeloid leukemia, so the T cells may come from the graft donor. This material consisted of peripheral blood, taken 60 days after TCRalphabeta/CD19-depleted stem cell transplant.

CDR3 in amino acids: CASSLEGRFWGEQFF. For the CDR3, the DNA is TGCGCCAGCAGCTTGGAAGGGCGGTTCTGGGGGGAGCAGTTCTTC. V gene TRBV5-1 combines with J gene TRBJ2-1, with D perhaps being TRBD1 or TRBD2 (5 bases each). V was clipped by 0 bases and J by 10 bases, with 17 bases between them. This CDR3 comprises 15 residues. Germline V gene sequence: CDR1 SGHRS, CDR2 YFSETQ.